This T cell receptor beta chain was retrieved from a study of blood T cell repertoires in COVID-19. Participants spanned ages roughly 18 to 90 years and resided in 20 to 30 US areas. Participants were placed into cohorts based on the clinical history they reported. Two negative PCRs, clearance, or symptom resolution were required of recovered Cohort 3 donors. Between the trimmed V and J ends, which lost 5 bases and 14 bases, there was a span of 22 bases. Germline V CDR1 and CDR2: SEHNR, FQNEAQ (reference sequence). The CDR3 contains 15 residues. The data were produced by immunoSEQ multiplex PCR, yet TCRdb's version contains in-frame clones alone and is incomplete. Of approximately 200,000 clones in the sample, about four fifths were seen once.

The specimen was PBMCs or T cells enriched from blood (not recorded which). This receptor was obtained from a man aged 35 to 55 who had recovered from COVID-19. V usage is TRBV7-9 and J usage is TRBJ1-6; D is perhaps TRBD1 (6 bases). The CDR3 DNA sequence: TGTGCCAGCAGCCCTCGCGGGACGGGGGGCGCTTCCCTCCACTTT. It is translated as CASSPRGTGGASLHF.